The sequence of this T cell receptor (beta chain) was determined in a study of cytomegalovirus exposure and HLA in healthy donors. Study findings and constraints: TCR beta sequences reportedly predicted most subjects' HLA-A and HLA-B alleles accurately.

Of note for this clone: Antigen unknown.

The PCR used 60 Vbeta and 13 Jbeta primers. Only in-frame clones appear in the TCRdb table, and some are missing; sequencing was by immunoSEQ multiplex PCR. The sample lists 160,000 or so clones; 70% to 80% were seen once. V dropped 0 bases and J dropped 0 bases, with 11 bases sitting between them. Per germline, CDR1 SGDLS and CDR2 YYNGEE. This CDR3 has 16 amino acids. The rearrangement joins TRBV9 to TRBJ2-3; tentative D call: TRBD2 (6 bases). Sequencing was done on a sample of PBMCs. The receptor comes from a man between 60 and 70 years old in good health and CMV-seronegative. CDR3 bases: TGTGCCAGCAGCGTAGTGGGCGGGATTAGCACAGATACGCAGTATTTT. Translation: CASSVVGGISTDTQYF.